The present entry profiles one TCR beta chain with its context. With random hexamers, reverse transcription was performed on roughly 0.45 to 1 ug of RNA. MiXCR was run by TCRdb on the immunoSEQ multiplex PCR reads, yielding one entry per CDR3 protein. Of about 130,000 distinct CDR3 sequences in the sample, around 96% were seen once. The ends lost 10 bases at V and 2 bases at J; junction bases unmatched: 5. Germline CDR1 and CDR2: MNHEY and SMNVEV (reference sequence). This CDR3 is 14 amino acids long. This entry is derived from a study of CD8 T cells in Susac syndrome. TEMRA cells were FACS-enriched, with CD8+ and CD4+ T cells isolated negatively.

V is TRBV27 and J is TRBJ2-3; TRBD2 matches 11 bases. The sample comprised CD4+ T cells from PBMCs. This receptor was obtained from a human donor in good health. The CDR3 DNA is TGTGCCACTTCGACTAGCGGGAACACAGATACGCAGTATTTT. It is translated as CATSTSGNTDTQYF.